A single sample gave rise to the 9 T cell receptor beta chains below, sequenced in a study of shared clonotypes between healthy human individuals. TCRdb's table, derived via immunoSEQ multiplex PCR, lists solely in-frame clones and lacks some. The sample lists 950,000 to 1,200,000 clones, approximately 80% occurring once. Sequencing used memory CD4+ T cells from PBMCs. Stated subset: CD45RA-negative fraction. Source of these receptors: a man aged 18-30 years in good health. Some clones in this sample may be carry-over from other donors' samples.

This rearrangement joins TRBV27 to TRBJ1-2; D not certain. The CDR3 spans 12 residues. Trimming removed 5 bases from V and 8 bases from J, with 12 bases in between. Germline V CDR1 and CDR2: MNHEY, SMNVEV (reference sequence). The CDR3: CASSNPGLGYTF. CDR3 nucleotide sequence: TGTGCCAGCAGTAACCCGGGTTTGGGCTACACCTTC.

The V gene is TRBV11-2, the J gene TRBJ1-5; D gene ambiguous. V was cut by 1 base and J by 9 bases, with 10 bases left in between. From germline, CDR1 is SGHAT and CDR2 FQNNGV. The CDR3 sequence is 13 residues long. CDR3 sequence (DNA): TGTGCCAGCAGCTTAGTAGCTCTGGGGCCCCAGCATTTT. Translation: CASSLVALGPQHF.

The chain combines TRBV7-2 with TRBJ1-1, with D hard to call. CDR3 length: 13 residues. CDR1 and CDR2 from the germline V gene are SGHTA and FQGNSA. V lost 3 bases and J 4 bases, leaving 9 bases between the germline ends. The CDR3 is CASSFTATTEAFF. In DNA form, the CDR3 reads TGTGCCAGCAGCTTCACAGCGACCACTGAAGCTTTCTTT.

The genes are TRBV7-8 and TRBJ1-1; 9 bases fit TRBD1. Losses at the gene ends were 5 bases for V and 5 bases for J; bases not matched to a gene: 9. From germline, CDR1 is SGHVS and CDR2 FQNEAQ. CDR3 length: 15 residues. The CDR3 DNA reads TGTGCCAGCAGCCTAACACCGACAGGGGGTACTGAAGCTTTCTTT. Amino acid sequence: CASSLTPTGGTEAFF.

This clone was detected only once. The V gene is TRBV11-2, the J gene TRBJ2-3; TRBD2 matches 8 bases. This CDR3 contains 16 residues. Per the germline V gene, CDR1 is SGHAT and CDR2 is FQNNGV. The V segment lost 4 bases and the J segment 5 bases; nucleotides outside the gene matches: 11. As DNA, the CDR3 is TGTGCCAGCAGCTCCCTAGCGGGTTCCACAATAGATACGCAGTATTTT. Protein: CASSSLAGSTIDTQYF.

The rearrangement links TRBV9 to TRBJ1-4; TRBD1 aligns across 7 bases. The junction had 10 bases not matched to a gene; V was cut back by 0 bases and J by 8 bases. The CDR3 sequence is 16 residues long. Germline V gene data show CDR1 as SGDLS and CDR2 as YYNGEE. The CDR3 region is CASSVGDREAMEKLFF. The CDR3 DNA follows: TGTGCCAGCAGCGTAGGAGACAGGGAGGCCATGGAAAAACTGTTTTTT.

The CDR3 DNA is TGTGCCAGCAGTGAATTGGCAGGGGGCGCGAAGACCCAGTACTTC. Protein product: CASSELAGGAKTQYF. The V gene is TRBV2, the J gene TRBJ2-5; 8 bases are a match to TRBD1. V was clipped by 2 bases and J by 6 bases; unmatched bases: 8. In germline, CDR1 is SNHLY, CDR2 FYNNEI. There are 15 residues in the CDR3.

This clone was seen a few times. The chain recombines TRBV5-6 with TRBJ2-5; D is possibly TRBD1 (6 bases). The J call may be faulty, since TRBJ2-7 better matches the DNA end. The germline CDR1 and CDR2 sequences are SGHDT and YYEEEE. This CDR3 region has 16 residues. The CDR3 region has the DNA TGTGCCAGCAGCTTGTCTTTCTCAAAGGACAGAATCGAGCAGTACTTC. Amino acid sequence: CASSLSFSKDRIEQYF.

The V and J genes are TRBV4-1 and TRBJ1-4; TRBD1 aligns across 11 bases. The CDR3 totals 16 residues. V shed 4 bases, J shed 8 bases, and the junction held 9 bases outside the gene matches. CDR1 and CDR2 (germline): MGHRA, YSYEKL. CDR3 DNA sequence: TGCGCCAGCAGCCCCCCCTTGGGGACAGGGGGGGAAAAACTGTTTTTT. Translation: CASSPPLGTGGEKLFF.